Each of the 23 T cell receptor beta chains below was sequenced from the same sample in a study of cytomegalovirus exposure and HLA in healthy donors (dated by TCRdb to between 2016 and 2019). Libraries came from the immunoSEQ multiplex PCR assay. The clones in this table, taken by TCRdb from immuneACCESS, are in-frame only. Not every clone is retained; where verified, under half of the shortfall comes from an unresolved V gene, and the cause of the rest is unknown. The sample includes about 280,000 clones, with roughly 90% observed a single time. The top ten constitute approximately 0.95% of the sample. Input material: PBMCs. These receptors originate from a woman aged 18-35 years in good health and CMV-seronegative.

CDR3 sequence reads: CASSDYTGDTEAFF. The CDR3 region has the DNA TGTGCCAGCAGCGACTACACAGGGGACACTGAAGCTTTCTTT. The rearrangement links TRBV6-5 to TRBJ1-1; 7 bases fit TRBD1. CDR3 size: 14 residues. Germline trimming cut 6 bases from V and 3 bases from J; bases unmatched to any gene: 7. CDR1 MNHEY and CDR2 SVGAGI come from the germline V gene.

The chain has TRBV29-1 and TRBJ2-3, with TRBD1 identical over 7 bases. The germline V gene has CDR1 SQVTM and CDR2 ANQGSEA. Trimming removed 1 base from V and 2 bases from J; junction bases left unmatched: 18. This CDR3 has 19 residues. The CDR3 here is CSVEGYEGEQGPYTDTQYF. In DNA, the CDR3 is TGCAGCGTTGAAGGGTATGAGGGTGAACAGGGGCCGTACACAGATACGCAGTATTTT.

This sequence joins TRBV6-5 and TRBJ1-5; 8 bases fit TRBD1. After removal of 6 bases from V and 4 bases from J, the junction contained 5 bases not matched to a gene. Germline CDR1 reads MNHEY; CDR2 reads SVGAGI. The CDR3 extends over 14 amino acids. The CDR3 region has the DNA TGTGCCAGCAGCCCGGACAGGGAGAATCAGCCCCAGCATTTT. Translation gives CASSPDRENQPQHF.

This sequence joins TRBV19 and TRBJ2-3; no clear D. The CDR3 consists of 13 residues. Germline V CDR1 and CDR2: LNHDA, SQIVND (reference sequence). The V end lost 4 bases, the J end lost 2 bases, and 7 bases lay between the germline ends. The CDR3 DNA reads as TGTGCCAGTAGTAGTCCCCACACAGATACGCAGTATTTT. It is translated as CASSSPHTDTQYF.

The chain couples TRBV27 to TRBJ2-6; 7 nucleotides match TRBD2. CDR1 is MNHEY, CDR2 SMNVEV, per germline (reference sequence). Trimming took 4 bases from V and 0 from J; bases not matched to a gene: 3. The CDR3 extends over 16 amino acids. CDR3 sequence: CASSSPSGSGANVLTF. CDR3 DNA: TGTGCCAGCAGTTCTCCTAGCGGCTCTGGGGCCAACGTCCTGACTTTC.

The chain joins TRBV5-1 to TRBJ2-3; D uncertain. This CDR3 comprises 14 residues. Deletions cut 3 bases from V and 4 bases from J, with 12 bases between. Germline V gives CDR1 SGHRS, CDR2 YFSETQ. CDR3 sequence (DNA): TGCGCCAGCAGCTCAAGTAGCAGTTCAGATACGCAGTATTTT. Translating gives CASSSSSSSDTQYF.

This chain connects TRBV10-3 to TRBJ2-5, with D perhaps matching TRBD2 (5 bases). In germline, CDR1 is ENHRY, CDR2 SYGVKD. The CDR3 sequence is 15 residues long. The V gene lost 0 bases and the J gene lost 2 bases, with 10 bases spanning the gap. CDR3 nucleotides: TGTGCCATCAGTGAGTCTGAGGGTTCACAAGAGACCCAGTACTTC. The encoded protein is CAISESEGSQETQYF.

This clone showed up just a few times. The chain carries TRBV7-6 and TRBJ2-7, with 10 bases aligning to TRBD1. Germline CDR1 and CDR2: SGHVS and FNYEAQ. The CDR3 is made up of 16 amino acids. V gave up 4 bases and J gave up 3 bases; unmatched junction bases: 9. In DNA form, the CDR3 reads TGTGCCAGCAGCTCGTACTCCCGGGACAGGGGCTACGAGCAGTACTTC. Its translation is CASSSYSRDRGYEQYF.

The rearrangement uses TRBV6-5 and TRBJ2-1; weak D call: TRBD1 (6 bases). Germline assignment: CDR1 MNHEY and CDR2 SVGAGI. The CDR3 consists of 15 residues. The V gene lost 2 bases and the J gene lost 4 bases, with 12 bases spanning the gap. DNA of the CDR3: TGTGCCAGCAGTTACGGCCAGGGGTTATACAATGAGCAGTTCTTC. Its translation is CASSYGQGLYNEQFF.

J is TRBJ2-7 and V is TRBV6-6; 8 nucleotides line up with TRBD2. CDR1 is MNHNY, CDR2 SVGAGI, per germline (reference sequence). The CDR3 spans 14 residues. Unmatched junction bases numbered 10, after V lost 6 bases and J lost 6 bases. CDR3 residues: CASSPLSGSFEQYF. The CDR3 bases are TGTGCCAGCAGCCCCCTAAGCGGGAGTTTCGAGCAGTACTTC.

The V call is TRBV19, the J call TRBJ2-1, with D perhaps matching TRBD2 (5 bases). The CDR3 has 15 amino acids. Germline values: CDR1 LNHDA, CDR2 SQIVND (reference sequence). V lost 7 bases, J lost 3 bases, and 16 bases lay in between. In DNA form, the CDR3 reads TGTGCCAGTACCTCCGAGGGAGCGTTCTACAATGAGCAGTTCTTC. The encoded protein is CASTSEGAFYNEQFF.

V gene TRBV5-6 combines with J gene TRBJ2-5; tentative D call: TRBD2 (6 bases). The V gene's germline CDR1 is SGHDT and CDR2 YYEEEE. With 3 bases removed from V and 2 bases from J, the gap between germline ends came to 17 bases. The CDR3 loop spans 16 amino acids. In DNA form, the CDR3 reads TGTGCCAGCAGCTGGGGGGAGTCCCCAATGCAAGAGACCCAGTACTTC. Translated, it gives CASSWGESPMQETQYF.

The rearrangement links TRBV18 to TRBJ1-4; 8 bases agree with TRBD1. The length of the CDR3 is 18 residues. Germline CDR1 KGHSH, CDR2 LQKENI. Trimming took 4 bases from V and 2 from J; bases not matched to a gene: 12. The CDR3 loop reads CASSQEPGQDDTNEKLFF. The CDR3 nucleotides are TGTGCCAGCTCACAAGAGCCGGGACAGGACGACACTAATGAAAAACTGTTTTTT.

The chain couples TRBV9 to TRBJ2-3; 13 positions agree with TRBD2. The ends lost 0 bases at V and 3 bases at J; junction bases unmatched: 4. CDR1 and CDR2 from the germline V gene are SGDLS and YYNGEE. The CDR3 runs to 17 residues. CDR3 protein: CASSVARLAGGTDTQYF. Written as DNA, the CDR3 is TGTGCCAGCAGCGTAGCCCGACTAGCGGGAGGTACAGATACGCAGTATTTT.

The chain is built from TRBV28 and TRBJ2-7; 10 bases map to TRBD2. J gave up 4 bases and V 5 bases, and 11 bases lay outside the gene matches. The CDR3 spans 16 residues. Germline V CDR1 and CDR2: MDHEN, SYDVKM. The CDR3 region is CASSQAGLAGAYEQYF. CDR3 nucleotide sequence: TGTGCCAGCAGTCAGGCGGGCCTAGCGGGAGCATACGAGCAGTACTTC.

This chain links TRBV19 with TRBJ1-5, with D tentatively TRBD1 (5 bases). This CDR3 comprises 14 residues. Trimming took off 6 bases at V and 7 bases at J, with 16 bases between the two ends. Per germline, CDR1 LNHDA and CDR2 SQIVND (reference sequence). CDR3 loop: CASRNGGTRQPQHF. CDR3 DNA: TGTGCCAGTAGGAATGGGGGGACTCGACAGCCCCAGCATTTT.

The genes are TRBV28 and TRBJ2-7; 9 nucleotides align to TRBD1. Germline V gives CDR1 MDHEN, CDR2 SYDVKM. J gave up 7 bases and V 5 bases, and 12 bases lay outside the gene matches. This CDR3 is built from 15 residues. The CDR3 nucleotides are TGTGCCAGCAGTACCCCCGGGACAGGGATCCAGGAGCAGTACTTC. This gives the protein CASSTPGTGIQEQYF.

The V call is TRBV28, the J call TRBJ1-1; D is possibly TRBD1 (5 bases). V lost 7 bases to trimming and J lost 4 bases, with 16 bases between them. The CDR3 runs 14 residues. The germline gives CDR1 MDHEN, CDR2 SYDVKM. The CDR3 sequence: CASNWGSGGTEAFF. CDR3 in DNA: TGTGCCAGCAACTGGGGTTCGGGGGGCACTGAAGCTTTCTTT.

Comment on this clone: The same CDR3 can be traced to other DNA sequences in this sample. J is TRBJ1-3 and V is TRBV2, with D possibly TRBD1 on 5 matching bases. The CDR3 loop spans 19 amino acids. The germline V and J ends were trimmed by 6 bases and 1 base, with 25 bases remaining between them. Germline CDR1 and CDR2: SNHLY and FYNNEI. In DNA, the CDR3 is TGTGCCAGCAGATTGAATGTCGGAGGGACGTTAGCTTCTGGAAACACCATATATTTT. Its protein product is CASRLNVGGTLASGNTIYF.

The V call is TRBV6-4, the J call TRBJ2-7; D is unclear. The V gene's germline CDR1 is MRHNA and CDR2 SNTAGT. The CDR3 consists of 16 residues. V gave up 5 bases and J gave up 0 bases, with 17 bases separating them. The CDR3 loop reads CASSTSGTPSSYEQYF. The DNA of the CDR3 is TGTGCCAGCAGTACCTCAGGCACACCAAGCTCCTACGAGCAGTACTTC.

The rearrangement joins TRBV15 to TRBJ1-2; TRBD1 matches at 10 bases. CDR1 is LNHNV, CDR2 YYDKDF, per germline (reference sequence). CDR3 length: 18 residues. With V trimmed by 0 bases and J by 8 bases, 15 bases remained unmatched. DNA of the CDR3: TGTGCCACCAGCAGAGATGACAGGGGGCAAGTTCGAATTGAGGGCTACACCTTC. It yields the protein CATSRDDRGQVRIEGYTF.

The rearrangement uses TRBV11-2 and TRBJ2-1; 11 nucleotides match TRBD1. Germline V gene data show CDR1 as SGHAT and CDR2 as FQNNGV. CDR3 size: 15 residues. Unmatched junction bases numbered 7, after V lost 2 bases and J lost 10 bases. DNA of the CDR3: TGTGCCAGCAGCTTAAATGGACAGGGGGCGAGAGAGCAGTTCTTC. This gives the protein CASSLNGQGAREQFF.

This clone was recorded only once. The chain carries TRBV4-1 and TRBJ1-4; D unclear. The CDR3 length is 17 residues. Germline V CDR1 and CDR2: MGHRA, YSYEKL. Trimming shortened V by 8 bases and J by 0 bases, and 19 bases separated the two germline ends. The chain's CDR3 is CASRLVGGLATNEKLFF. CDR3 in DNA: TGCGCCAGCCGTCTTGTAGGCGGTCTCGCAACTAATGAAAAACTGTTTTTT.